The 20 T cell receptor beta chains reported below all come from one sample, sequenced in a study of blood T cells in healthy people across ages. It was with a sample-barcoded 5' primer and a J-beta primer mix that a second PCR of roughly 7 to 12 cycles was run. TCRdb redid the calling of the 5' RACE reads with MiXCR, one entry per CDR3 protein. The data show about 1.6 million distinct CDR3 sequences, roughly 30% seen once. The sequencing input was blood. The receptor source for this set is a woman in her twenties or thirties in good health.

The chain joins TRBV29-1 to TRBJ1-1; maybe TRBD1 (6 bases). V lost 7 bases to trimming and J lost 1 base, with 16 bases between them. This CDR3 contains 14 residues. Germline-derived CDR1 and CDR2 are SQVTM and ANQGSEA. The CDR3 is CSAHSGTRNTEAFF. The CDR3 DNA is TGCAGCGCACACTCCGGGACAAGGAACACTGAAGCTTTCTTT.

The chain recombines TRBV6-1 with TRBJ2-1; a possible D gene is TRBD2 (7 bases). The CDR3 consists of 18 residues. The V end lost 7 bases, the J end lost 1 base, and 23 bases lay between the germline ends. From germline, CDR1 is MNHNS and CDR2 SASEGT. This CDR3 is CASKERRSGGASYNEQFF. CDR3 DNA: TGTGCCAGCAAAGAGCGTCGGAGTGGGGGGGCGTCCTACAATGAGCAGTTCTTC.

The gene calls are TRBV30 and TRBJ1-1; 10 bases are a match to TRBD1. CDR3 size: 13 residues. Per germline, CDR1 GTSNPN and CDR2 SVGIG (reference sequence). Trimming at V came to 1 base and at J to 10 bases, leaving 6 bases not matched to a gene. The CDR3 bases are TGTGCCTGGAGTGGACAGGGGGCAGTTGGAGCTTTCTTT. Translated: CAWSGQGAVGAFF.

The CDR3 region is CASSLAVGVERHEQFF. In DNA form, the CDR3 reads TGTGCCAGCAGCTTAGCCGTCGGGGTCGAAAGACATGAGCAGTTCTTC. This chain links TRBV7-6 with TRBJ2-1; D is perhaps TRBD2 (5 bases). V was shortened by 0 bases and J by 8 bases, with 17 bases between the two germline ends. The CDR3 length is 16 residues. The germline CDR1 and CDR2 sequences are SGHVS and FNYEAQ.

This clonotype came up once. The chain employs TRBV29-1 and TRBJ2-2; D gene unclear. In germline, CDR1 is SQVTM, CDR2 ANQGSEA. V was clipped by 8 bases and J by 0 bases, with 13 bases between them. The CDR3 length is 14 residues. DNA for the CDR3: TGCAGCATTCGGCTTGGAGCGAACACCGGGGAGCTGTTTTTT. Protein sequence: CSIRLGANTGELFF.

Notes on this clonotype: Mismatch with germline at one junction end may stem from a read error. CDR3 protein: CASSQESTGGSYEQYF. The CDR3 DNA follows: TGTGCCAGTAGCCAAGAATCGACGGGGGGCTCGTACGAGCAGTACTTC. V usage is TRBV4-2 and J usage is TRBJ2-7; weak D call: TRBD2 (7 bases). Germline V CDR1 and CDR2: LGHNA, YNFKEQ. CDR3 size: 16 residues.

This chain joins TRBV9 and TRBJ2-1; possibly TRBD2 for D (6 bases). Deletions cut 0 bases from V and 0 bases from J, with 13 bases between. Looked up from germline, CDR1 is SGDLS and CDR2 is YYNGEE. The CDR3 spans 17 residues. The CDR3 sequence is CASSVVGGASSYNEQFF. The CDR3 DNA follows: TGTGCCAGCAGCGTAGTCGGCGGGGCTAGCTCCTACAATGAGCAGTTCTTC.

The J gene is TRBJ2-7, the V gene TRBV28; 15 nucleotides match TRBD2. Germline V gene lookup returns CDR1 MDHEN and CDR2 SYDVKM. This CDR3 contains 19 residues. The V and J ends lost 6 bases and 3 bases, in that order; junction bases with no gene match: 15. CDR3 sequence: CASSRASGLAGGSVYEQYF. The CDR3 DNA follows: TGTGCCAGCAGCCGGGCGTCGGGACTAGCGGGAGGATCGGTCTACGAGCAGTACTTC.

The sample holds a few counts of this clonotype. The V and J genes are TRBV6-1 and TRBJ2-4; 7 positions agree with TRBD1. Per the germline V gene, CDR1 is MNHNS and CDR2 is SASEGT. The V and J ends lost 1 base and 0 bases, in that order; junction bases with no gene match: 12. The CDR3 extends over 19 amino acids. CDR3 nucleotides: TGTGCCAGCAGTGAAGGGGTCCCGGGACAGACGTTAGCCAAAAACATTCAGTACTTC. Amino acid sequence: CASSEGVPGQTLAKNIQYF.

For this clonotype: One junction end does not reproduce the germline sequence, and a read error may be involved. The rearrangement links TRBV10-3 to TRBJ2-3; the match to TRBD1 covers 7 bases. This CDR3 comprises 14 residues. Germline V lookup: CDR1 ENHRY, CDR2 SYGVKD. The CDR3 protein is CVIRPGQSTDTQYF. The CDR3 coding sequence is TGTGTCATCAGGCCGGGACAGTCCACAGATACGCAGTATTTT.

Here the CDR3 reads CASSDPRLAQETQYF. The DNA of the CDR3 is TGTGCCAGCAGTGACCCTAGACTAGCTCAAGAGACCCAGTACTTC. The chain couples TRBV25-1 to TRBJ2-5, with 7 bases that match TRBD2. Germline V gene lookup returns CDR1 MGHDK and CDR2 SYGVNS. J lost 2 bases, V lost 3 bases, and 6 bases had no gene match. This CDR3 region has 15 residues.

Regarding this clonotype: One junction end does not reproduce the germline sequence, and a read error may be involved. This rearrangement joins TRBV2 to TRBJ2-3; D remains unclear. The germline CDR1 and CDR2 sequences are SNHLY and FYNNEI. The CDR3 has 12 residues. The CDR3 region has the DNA TGTACCAGCAGTGCGTTCCCAGATACGCAGTATTTT. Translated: CTSSAFPDTQYF.

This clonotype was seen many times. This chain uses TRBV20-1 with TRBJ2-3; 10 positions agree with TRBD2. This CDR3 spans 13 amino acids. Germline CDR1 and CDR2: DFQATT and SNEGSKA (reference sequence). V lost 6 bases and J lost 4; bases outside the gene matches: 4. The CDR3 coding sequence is TGCAGTGCGCCGGGACTAGCGTCAGATACGCAGTATTTT. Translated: CSAPGLASDTQYF.

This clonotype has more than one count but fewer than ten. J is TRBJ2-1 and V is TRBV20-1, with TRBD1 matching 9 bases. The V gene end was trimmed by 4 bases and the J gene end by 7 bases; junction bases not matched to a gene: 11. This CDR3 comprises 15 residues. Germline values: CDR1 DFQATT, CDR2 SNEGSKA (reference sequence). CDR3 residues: CSAIWTGEFKNEQFF. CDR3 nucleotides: TGCAGTGCTATATGGACAGGGGAATTTAAAAATGAGCAGTTCTTC.

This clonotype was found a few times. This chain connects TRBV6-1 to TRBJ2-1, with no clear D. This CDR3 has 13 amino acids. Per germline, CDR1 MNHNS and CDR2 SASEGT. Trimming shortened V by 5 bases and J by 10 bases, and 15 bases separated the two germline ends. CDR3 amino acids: CASSTGLVNEQFF. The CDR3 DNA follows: TGTGCCAGCAGTACGGGCCTAGTTAACGAGCAGTTCTTC.

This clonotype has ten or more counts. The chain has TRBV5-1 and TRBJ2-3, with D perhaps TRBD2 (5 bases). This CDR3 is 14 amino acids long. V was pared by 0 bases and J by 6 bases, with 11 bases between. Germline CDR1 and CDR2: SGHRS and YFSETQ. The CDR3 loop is CASSLGLASDTQYF. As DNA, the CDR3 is TGCGCCAGCAGCTTGGGGCTAGCATCGGATACGCAGTATTTT. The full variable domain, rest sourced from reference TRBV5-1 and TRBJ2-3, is KAGVTQTPRYLIKTRGQQVTLSCSPISGHRSVSWYQQTPGQGLQFLFEYFSETQRNKGNFPGRFSGRQFSNSRSEMNVSTLELGDSALYLCASSLGLASDTQYFGPGTRLTVL.

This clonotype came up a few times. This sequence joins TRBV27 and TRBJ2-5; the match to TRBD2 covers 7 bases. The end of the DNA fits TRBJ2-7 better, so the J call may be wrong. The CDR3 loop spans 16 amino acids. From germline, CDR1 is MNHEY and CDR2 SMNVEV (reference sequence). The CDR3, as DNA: TGTGCCAGCAGTCCCTCGGGAGGCGAGGGCACCTACGAGCAGTACTTC. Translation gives CASSPSGGEGTYEQYF.

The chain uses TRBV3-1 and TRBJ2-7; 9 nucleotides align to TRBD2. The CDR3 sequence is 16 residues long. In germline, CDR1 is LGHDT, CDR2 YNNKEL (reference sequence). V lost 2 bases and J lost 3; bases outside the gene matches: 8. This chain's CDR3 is CASSQSYVTSGYEQYF. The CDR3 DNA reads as TGTGCCAGCAGCCAAAGCTACGTGACTAGCGGCTACGAGCAGTACTTC.

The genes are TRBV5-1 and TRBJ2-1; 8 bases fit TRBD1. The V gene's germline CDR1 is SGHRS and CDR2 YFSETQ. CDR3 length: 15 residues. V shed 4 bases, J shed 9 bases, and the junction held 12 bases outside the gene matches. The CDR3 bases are TGCGCCAGCAGCCCAATCCAGGGGGCTGGCGGTGAGCAGTTCTTC. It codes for CASSPIQGAGGEQFF.

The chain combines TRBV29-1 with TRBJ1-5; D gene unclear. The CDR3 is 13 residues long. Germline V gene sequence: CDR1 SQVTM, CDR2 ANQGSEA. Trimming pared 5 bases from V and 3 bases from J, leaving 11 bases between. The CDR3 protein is CSVSLSLNQPQHF. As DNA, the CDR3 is TGCAGCGTTTCCCTCTCGCTCAATCAGCCCCAGCATTTT.